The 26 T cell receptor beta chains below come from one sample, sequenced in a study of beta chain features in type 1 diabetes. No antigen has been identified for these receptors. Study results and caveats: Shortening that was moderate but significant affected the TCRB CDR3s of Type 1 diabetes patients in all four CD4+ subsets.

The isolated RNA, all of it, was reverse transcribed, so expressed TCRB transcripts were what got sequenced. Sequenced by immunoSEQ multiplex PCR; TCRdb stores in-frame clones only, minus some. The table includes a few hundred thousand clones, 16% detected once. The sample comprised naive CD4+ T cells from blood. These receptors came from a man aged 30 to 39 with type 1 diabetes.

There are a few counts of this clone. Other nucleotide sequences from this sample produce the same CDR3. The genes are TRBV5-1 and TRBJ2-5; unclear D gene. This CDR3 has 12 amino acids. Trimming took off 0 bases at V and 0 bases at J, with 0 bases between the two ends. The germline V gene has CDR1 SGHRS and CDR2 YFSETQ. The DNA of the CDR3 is TGCGCCAGCAGCTTGGACCAAGAGACCCAGTACTTC. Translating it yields CASSLDQETQYF.

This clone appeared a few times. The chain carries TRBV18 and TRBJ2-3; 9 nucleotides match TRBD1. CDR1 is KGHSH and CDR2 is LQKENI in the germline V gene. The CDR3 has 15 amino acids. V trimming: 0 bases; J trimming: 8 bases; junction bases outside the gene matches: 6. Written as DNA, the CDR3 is TGTGCCAGCTCACCACCGGGACAGGGACGGGCTACGCAGTATTTT. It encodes CASSPPGQGRATQYF.

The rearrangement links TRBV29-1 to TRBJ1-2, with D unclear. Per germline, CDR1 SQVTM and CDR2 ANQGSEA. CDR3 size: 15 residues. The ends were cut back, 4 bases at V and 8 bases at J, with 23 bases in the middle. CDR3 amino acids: CSVVPLYQEANGYTF. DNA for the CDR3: TGCAGCGTTGTTCCCCTTTATCAGGAAGCCAACGGCTACACCTTC.

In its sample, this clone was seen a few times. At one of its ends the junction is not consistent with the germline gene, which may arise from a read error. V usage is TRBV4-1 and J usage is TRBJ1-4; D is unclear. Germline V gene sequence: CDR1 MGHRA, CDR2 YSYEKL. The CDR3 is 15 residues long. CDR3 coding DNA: TGCGCCAGCAGCGAAGAGGAACGCAGAAATGAAAAACTGTTTTTT. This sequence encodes CASSEEERRNEKLFF.

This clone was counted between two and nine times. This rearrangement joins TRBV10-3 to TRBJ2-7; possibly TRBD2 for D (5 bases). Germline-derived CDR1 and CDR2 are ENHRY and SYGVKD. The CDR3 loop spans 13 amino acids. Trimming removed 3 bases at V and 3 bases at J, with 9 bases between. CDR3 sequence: CAISDEGNYEQYF. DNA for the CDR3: TGTGCCATCAGTGATGAGGGAAACTACGAGCAGTACTTC.

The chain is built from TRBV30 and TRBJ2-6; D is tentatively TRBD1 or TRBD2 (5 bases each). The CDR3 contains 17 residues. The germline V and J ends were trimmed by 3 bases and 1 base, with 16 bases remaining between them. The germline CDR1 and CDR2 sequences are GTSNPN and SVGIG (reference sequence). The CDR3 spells CAWRRGRNLSGANVLTF. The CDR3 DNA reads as TGTGCCTGGAGGAGGGGCAGGAACCTGTCTGGGGCCAACGTCCTGACTTTC.

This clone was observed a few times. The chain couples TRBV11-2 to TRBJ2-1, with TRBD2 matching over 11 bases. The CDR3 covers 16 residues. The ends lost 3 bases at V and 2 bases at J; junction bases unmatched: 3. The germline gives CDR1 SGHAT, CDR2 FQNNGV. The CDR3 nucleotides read TGTGCCAGCAGCTTGGCTAGCGGGAGGCCCTACAATGAGCAGTTCTTC. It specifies CASSLASGRPYNEQFF.

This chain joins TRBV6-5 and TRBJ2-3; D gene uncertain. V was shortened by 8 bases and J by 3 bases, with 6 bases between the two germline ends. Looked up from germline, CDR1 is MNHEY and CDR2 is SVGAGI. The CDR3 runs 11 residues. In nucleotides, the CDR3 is TGTGCCAGCGGCACGACAGATACGCAGTATTTT. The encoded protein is CASGTTDTQYF.

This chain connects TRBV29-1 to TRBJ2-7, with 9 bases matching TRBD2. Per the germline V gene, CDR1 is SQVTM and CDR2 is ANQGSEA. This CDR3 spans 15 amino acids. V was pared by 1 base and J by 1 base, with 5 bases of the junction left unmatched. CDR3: CSVEGATSGSYEQYF. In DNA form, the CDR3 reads TGCAGCGTTGAAGGAGCGACTAGCGGTTCCTACGAGCAGTACTTC.

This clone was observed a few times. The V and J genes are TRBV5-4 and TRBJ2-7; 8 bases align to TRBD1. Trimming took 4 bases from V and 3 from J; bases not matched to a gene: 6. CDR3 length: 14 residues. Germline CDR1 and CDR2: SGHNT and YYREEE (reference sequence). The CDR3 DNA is TGTGCCAGCAGCACGACAGGGGCCCTCTACGAGCAGTACTTC. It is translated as CASSTTGALYEQYF.

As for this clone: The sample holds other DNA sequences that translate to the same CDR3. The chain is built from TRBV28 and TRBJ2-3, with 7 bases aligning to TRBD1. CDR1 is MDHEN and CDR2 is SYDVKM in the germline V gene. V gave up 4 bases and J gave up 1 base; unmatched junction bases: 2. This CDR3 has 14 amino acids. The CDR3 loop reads CASSSGQGTDTQYF. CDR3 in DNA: TGTGCCAGCAGTTCCGGACAGGGCACAGATACGCAGTATTTT. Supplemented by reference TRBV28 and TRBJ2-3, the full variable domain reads DVKVTQSSRYLVKRTGEKVFLECVQDMDHENMFWYRQDPGLGLRLIYFSYDVKMKEKGDIPEGYSVSREKKERFSLILESASTNQTSMYLCASSSGQGTDTQYFGPGTRLTVL.

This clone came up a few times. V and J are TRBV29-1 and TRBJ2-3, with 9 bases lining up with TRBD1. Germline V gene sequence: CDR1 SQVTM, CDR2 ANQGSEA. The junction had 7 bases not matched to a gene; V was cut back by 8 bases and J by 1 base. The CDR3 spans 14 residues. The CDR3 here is CSSRDRVGTDTQYF. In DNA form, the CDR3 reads TGCAGCTCCCGGGACAGGGTCGGCACAGATACGCAGTATTTT.

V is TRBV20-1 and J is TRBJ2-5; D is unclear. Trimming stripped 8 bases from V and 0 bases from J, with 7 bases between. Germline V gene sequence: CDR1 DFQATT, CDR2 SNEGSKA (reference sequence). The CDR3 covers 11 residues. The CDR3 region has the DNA TGCAGTAACAGATACCAAGAGACCCAGTACTTC. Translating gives CSNRYQETQYF.

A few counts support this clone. The CDR3 is CASTYRNEAFF. DNA for the CDR3: TGTGCCAGTACCTATCGGAATGAAGCTTTCTTT. The V gene is TRBV19, the J gene TRBJ1-1; D not resolved. CDR3 length: 11 residues. V gave up 7 bases and J gave up 7 bases, with 10 bases separating them. Per germline, CDR1 LNHDA and CDR2 SQIVND (reference sequence).

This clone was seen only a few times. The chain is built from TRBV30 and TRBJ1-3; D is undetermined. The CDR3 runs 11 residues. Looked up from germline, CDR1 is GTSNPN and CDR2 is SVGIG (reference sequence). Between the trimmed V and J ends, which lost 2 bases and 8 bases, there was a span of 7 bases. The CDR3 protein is CAWSFADTIYF. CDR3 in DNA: TGTGCCTGGAGTTTCGCGGACACCATATATTTT.

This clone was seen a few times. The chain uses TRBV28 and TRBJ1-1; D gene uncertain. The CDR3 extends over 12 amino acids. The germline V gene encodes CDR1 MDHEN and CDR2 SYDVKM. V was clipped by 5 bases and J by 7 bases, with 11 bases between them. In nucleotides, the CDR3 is TGTGCCAGCAGTCCCACGAAGCGTGAAGCTTTCTTT. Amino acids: CASSPTKREAFF.

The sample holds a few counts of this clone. CDR3 DNA sequence: TGTGCCAGCAGCGTAAGACCAGGGGCGATGGACAATGAGCAGTTCTTC. Translating gives CASSVRPGAMDNEQFF. The V and J genes are TRBV9 and TRBJ2-1; possibly TRBD1 for D (6 bases). V was clipped by 1 base and J by 5 bases, with 16 bases between them. The CDR3 loop spans 16 amino acids. CDR1 and CDR2 (germline): SGDLS, YYNGEE. Full variable domain (remainder filled in from reference TRBV9 and TRBJ2-1): DSGVTQTPKHLITATGQRVTLRCSPRSGDLSVYWYQQSLDQGLQFLIQYYNGEERAKGNILERFSAQQFPDLHSELNLSSLELGDSALYFCASSVRPGAMDNEQFFGPGTRLTVL.

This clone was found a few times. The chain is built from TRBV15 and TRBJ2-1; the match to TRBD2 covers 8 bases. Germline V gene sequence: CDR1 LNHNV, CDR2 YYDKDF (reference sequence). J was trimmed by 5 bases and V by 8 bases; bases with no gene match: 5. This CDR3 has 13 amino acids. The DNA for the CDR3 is TGTGCCACCGGGACTAGGAGGAACAATGAGCAGTTCTTC. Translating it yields CATGTRRNNEQFF.

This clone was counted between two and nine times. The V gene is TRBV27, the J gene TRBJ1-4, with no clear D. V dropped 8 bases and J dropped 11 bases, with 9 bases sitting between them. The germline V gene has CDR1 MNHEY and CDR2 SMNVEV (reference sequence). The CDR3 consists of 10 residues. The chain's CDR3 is CASGSLKLFF. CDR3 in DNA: TGTGCCAGCGGTTCGCTTAAACTGTTTTTT. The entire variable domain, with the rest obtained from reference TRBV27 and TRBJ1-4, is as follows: EAQVTQNPRYLITVTGKKLTVTCSQNMNHEYMSWYRQDPGLGLRQIYYSMNVEVTDKGDVPEGYKVSRKEKRNFPLILESPSPNQTSLYFCASGSLKLFFGSGTQLSVL.

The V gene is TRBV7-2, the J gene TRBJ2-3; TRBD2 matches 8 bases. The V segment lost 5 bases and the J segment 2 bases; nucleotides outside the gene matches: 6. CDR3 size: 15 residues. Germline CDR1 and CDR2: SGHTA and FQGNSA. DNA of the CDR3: TGTGCCAGCAGCCCGGGACTAGGGGCCACAGATACGCAGTATTTT. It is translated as CASSPGLGATDTQYF.

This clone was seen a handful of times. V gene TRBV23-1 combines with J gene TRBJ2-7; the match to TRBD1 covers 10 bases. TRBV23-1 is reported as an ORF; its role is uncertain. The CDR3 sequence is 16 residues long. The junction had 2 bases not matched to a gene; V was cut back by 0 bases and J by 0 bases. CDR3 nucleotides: TGCGCCAGCAGTCAATCGACAGGGGGCCCCTCCTACGAGCAGTACTTC. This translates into CASSQSTGGPSYEQYF.

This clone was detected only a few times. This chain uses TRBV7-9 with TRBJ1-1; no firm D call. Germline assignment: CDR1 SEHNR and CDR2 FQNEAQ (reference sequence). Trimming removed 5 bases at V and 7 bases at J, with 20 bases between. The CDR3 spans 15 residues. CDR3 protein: CASSLSNSRSGEAFF. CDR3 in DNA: TGTGCCAGCAGCCTGTCGAACTCCCGGTCGGGTGAAGCTTTCTTT.

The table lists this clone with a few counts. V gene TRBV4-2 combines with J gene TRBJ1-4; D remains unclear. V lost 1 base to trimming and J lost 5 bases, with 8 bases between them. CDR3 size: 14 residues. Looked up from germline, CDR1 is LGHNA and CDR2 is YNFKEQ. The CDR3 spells CASSQVKGNEKLFF. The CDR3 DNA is TGTGCCAGCAGCCAAGTGAAGGGAAATGAAAAACTGTTTTTT.

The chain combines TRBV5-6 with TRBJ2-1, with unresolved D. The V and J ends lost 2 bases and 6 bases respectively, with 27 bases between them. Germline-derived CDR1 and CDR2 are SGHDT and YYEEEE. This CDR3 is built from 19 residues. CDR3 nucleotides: TGTGCCAGCAGCTTTTATACAACGGGCGGCCCGCGCCCCGGCAATGAGCAGTTCTTC. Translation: CASSFYTTGGPRPGNEQFF.

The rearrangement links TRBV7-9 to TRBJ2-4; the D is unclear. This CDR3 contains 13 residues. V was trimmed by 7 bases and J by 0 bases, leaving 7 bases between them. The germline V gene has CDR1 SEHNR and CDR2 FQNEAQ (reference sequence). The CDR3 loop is CASTGLAKNIQYF. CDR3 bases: TGTGCCAGCACCGGCTTAGCCAAAAACATTCAGTACTTC.

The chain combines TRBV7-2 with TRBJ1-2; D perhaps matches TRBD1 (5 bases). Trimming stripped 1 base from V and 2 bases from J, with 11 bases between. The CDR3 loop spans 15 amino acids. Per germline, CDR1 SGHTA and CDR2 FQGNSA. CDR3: CASSLDGAENYGYTF. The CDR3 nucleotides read TGTGCCAGCAGCTTAGACGGGGCGGAAAACTATGGCTACACCTTC. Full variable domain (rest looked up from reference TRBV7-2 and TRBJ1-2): GAGVSQSPSNKVTEKGKDVELRCDPISGHTALYWYRQSLGQGLEFLIYFQGNSAPDKSGLPSDRFSAERTGGSVSTLTIQRTQQEDSAVYLCASSLDGAENYGYTFGSGTRLTVV.